This entry concerns a single T cell receptor (beta chain). What it recognizes is unknown. This record comes from a study of cytomegalovirus exposure and HLA in healthy donors. Study results and caveats: Specificity for CMV antigens was confirmed in vitro for a few of the CMV-associated chains. A later analysis found that most CMV-associated TCR beta chains appeared HLA-restricted. Later findings reportedly placed an Asian-associated ancestry cluster below the approximately 670-donor mean for N-insertions. It was reportedly the case that the classifier diagnosed cytomegalovirus status with high specificity and sensitivity.

A multiplex PCR was run with 60 Vbeta primers and 13 Jbeta primers. This table comes from immunoSEQ multiplex PCR, and its TCRdb copy is limited to in-frame clones, with some not included. This table has about 96,000 clones, about 70% appearing once. The CDR3 extends over 15 amino acids. With 3 bases clipped from V and 6 bases from J, the junction kept 9 bases outside the gene matches. From germline, CDR1 is SEHNR and CDR2 FQNEAQ (reference sequence). Sequenced input: PBMCs. The receptor's source is a woman between 65 and 79 years old in good health and CMV-seropositive. The V gene is TRBV7-9, the J gene TRBJ2-5; 8 positions match TRBD1. This chain's CDR3 is CASSFSQSRGQTQYF. DNA for the CDR3: TGTGCCAGCAGCTTCTCACAGAGCAGGGGGCAGACCCAGTACTTC.